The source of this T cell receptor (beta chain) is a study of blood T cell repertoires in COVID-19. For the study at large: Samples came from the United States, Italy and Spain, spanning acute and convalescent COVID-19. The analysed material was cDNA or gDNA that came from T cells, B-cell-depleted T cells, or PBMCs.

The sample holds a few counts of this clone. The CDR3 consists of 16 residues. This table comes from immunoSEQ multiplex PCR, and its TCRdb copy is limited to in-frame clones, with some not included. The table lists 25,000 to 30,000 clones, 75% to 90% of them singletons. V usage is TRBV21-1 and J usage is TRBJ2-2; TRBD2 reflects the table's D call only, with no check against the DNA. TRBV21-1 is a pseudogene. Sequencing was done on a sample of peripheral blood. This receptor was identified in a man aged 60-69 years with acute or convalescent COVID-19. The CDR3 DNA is TGTGCCAGCAGCAAAGAAACTGGTCAATTCACCGGGGAGCTGTTTTTT. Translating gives CASSKETGQFTGELFF.